The present T cell receptor (beta chain) was sequenced within a study of neurological immune-mediated disorders. The sample's time point: longitudinal time-point 2. Unsorted libraries were generated from 2 million PBMCs. These cells had been stored in RNAlater at -80 C. With 10-nucleotide random UMIs included, cDNA was synthesized by 5'RACE. TCRdb passed the 5' RACE reads through MiXCR, listing each CDR3 protein once. The sample carries roughly 60,000 distinct CDR3 sequences, more than 7.5% recorded once. This clonotype has ten or more counts. The antigen is undetermined. The study, taken as a whole, reports: Healthy controls had more TCR clonal expansion than multiple sclerosis, which showed the least, whereas HTLV-1-associated myelopathy showed the most. Private repertoires in all groups were suggested by the finding that expanded clones across subjects shared no CDR3 amino acid sequences.

The CDR3 runs to 10 residues. With 8 bases removed from V and 8 bases from J, the gap between germline ends came to 6 bases. This TCR came from a man aged 25 to 40 in good health. V is TRBV12-3 or TRBV12-4 and J is TRBJ1-4, with D possibly being TRBD1 (5 bases). The specimen was PBMCs. The CDR3, as DNA: TGTGCCAGCGGGACGGAAAAACTGTTTTTT. Its translation: CASGTEKLFF.